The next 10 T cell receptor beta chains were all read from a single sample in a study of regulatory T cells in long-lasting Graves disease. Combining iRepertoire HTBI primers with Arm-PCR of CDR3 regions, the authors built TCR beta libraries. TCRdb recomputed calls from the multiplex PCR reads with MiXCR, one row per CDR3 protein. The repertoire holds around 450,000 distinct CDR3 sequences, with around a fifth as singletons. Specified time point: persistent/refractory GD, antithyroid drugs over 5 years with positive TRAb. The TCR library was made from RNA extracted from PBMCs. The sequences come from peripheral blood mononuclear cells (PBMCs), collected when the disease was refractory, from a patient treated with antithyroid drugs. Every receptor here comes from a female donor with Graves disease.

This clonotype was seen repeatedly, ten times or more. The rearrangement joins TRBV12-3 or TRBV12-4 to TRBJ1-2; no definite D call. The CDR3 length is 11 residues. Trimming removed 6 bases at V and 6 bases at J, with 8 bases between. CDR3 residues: CASRSWDGYTF. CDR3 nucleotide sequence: TGTGCCAGCAGATCTTGGGATGGCTACACCTTC.

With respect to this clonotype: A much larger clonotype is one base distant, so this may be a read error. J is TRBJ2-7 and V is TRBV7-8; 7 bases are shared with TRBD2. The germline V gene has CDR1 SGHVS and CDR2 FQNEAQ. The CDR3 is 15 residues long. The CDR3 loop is CASSLVGTTVYEQHF. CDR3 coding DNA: TGTGCCAGCAGCTTAGTGGGGACTACAGTTTACGAGCAGCACTTC. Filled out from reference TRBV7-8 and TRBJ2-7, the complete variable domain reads GAGVSQSPRYKVAKRGQDVALRCDPISGHVSLFWYQQALGQGPEFLTYFQNEAQLDKSGLPSDRFFAERPEGSVSTLKIQRTQQEDSAVYLCASSLVGTTVYEQHFGPGTRLTVT.

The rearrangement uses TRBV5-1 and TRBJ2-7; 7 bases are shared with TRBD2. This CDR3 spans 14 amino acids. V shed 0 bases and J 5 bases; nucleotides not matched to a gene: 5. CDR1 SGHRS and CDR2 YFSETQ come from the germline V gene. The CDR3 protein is CASSLEGGPNEQYF. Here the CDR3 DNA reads TGCGCCAGCAGCTTGGAGGGAGGGCCCAACGAGCAGTACTTC.

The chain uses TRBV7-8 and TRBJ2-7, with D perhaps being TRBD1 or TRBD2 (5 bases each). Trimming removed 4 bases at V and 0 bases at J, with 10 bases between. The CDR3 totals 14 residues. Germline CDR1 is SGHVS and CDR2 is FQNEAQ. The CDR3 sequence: CASSSGPLSYEQYF. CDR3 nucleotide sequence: TGTGCCAGCAGCTCGGGACCCCTCTCCTACGAGCAGTACTTC.

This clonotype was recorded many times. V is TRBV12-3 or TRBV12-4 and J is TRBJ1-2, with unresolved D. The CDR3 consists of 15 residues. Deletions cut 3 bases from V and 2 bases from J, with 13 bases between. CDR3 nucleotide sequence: TGTGCCAGCAGTTTCGCAGGAAGGCAGAACTATGGCTACACCTTC. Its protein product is CASSFAGRQNYGYTF.

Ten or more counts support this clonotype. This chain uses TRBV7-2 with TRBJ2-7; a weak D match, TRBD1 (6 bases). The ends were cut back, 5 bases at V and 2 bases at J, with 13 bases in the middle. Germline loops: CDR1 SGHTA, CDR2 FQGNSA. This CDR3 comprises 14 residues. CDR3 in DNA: TGTGCCAGCAGCCCTACGACAGGTACCTACGAGCAGTACTTC. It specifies CASSPTTGTYEQYF.

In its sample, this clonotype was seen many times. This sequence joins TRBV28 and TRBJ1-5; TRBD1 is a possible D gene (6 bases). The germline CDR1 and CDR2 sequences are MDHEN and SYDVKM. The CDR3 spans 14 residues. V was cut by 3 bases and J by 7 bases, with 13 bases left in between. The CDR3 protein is CASSFQQGTQPQHF. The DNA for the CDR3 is TGTGCCAGCAGTTTTCAACAGGGTACGCAGCCCCAGCATTTT.

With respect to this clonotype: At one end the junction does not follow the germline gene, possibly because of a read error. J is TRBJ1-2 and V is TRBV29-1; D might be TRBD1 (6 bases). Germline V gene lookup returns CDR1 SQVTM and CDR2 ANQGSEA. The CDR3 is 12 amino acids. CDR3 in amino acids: CSAAAGEDGNTF. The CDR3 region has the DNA TGCAGCGCCGCGGCAGGGGAGGATGGCAACACCTTC.

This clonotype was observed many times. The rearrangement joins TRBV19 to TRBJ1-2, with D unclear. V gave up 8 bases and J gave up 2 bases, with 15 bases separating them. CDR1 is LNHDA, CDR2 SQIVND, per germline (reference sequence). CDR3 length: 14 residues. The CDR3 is CASDLPGANYGYTF. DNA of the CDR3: TGTGCCAGTGACCTCCCCGGAGCCAACTATGGCTACACCTTC.

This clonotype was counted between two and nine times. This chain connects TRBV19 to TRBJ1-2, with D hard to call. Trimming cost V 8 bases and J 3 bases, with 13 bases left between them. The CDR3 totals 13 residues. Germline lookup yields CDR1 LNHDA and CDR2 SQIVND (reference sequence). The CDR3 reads CASRTAAYYGYTF. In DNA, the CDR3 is TGTGCCAGTCGGACGGCCGCATACTATGGCTACACCTTC.